This TCR beta chain is from a study of shared T cell receptors in the human thymus. Libraries were prepared by immunoSEQ multiplex PCR; TCRdb keeps only in-frame clonotypes and omits some of them. The sample lists about 710,000 clones; more than 70% were seen once. The CDR3 length is 14 residues. CDR1 SEHNR and CDR2 FQNEAQ come from the germline V gene (reference sequence). V was clipped by 1 base and J by 6 bases; unmatched bases: 1. The same specimen was also included in a second study, on human thymus T cells. From that study: Healthy Finnish infants undergoing corrective surgery for congenital heart defects provided the donor material. During corrective heart surgery, resections were taken, and the thymus tissue came from them. Thymic and blood repertoires appeared to display a bias in their usage of V and J genes. Unrelated people showed highly overlapping thymic repertoires, related research reported.

This sequence was found in a boy younger than two with a congenital heart defect. Sequencing input: thymocytes. This rearrangement joins TRBV7-9 to TRBJ2-2; TRBD1 matches 8 bases. CDR3 residues: CASSLDRGAGELFF. Written as DNA, the CDR3 is TGTGCCAGCAGCTTAGACAGGGGGGCCGGGGAGCTGTTTTTT.